Following are 21 T cell receptor beta chains from one sample sequenced in a study of blood T cell repertoires in COVID-19. Profiled with immunoSEQ multiplex PCR; TCRdb holds only in-frame clones, not every one. The table lists about 350,000 clones, about 89% of them singletons. The sequenced sample consisted of PBMCs or T cells enriched from blood (not recorded which). The receptors were sampled from a young woman who had recovered from COVID-19.

V and J are TRBV2 and TRBJ2-7, with D maybe TRBD2 (5 bases). CDR3 length: 13 residues. Germline V gene lookup returns CDR1 SNHLY and CDR2 FYNNEI. V lost 5 bases and J 1 base, leaving 9 bases between the germline ends. The CDR3 coding sequence is TGTGCCAGCAGTACCCGGAGGTCCTACGAGCAGTACTTC. This codes for CASSTRRSYEQYF.

V gene TRBV5-1 combines with J gene TRBJ1-6, with TRBD1 identical over 8 bases. CDR1 and CDR2 from the germline V gene are SGHRS and YFSETQ. The V segment lost 6 bases and the J segment 9 bases; nucleotides outside the gene matches: 8. The CDR3 covers 14 residues. The CDR3 DNA follows: TGCGCCAGCACCATGGGACAGGCAAGTTCACCCCTCCACTTT. Translating gives CASTMGQASSPLHF.

This clone appeared a single time. The chain recombines TRBV6-5 with TRBJ1-6; 9 bases are shared with TRBD1. Germline lookup yields CDR1 MNHEY and CDR2 SVGAGI. The trim removed 7 bases at V and 6 bases at J, leaving 7 bases unmatched. This CDR3 comprises 15 residues. The DNA of the CDR3 is TGTGCCAGCATCAAACCGGGACAGGGTAATTCACCCCTCCACTTT. It translates to CASIKPGQGNSPLHF.

The chain carries TRBV12-3 or TRBV12-4 and TRBJ1-1; D gene uncertain. CDR3 length equals 13 residues. The ends were cut back, 6 bases at V and 10 bases at J, with 18 bases in the middle. The CDR3 region has the DNA TGTGCCAGCAGCCGTCCTCACGGCGGTGGAGCTTTCTTT. Encoded protein: CASSRPHGGGAFF.

This clone was observed a handful of times. The chain links TRBV11-2 to TRBJ2-7; maybe TRBD2 (7 bases). Trimming removed 4 bases at V and 5 bases at J, with 18 bases between. Germline values: CDR1 SGHAT, CDR2 FQNNGV. This CDR3 spans 15 amino acids. The CDR3 loop reads CASSSLRGGTHEQYF. CDR3 nucleotide sequence: TGTGCCAGCAGCTCCCTTAGGGGGGGCACCCACGAGCAGTACTTC.

This chain links TRBV27 with TRBJ2-5, with TRBD2 as a possible D gene (5 bases). Trimming left V 2 bases short and J 5 bases short, with 9 bases between. The CDR3 covers 13 residues. Germline CDR1 MNHEY, CDR2 SMNVEV (reference sequence). The CDR3 nucleotides are TGTGCCAGCAGTTTAGGGAGTAGTGAGACCCAGTACTTC. This translates into CASSLGSSETQYF.

The chain combines TRBV7-2 with TRBJ2-1, with TRBD2 matching over 8 bases. V dropped 1 base and J dropped 2; count of bases not matched to a gene: 13. CDR3 length equals 19 residues. The germline V gene has CDR1 SGHTA and CDR2 FQGNSA. The CDR3 is CASSLGGFRAGRAYNEQFF. The CDR3 nucleotides are TGTGCCAGCAGCTTAGGCGGGTTCAGGGCCGGGAGGGCCTACAATGAGCAGTTCTTC.

V is TRBV11-2 and J is TRBJ2-1; 11 bases match TRBD1. The germline gives CDR1 SGHAT, CDR2 FQNNGV. CDR3 length equals 14 residues. The V gene end was trimmed by 5 bases and the J gene end by 9 bases; junction bases not matched to a gene: 6. The CDR3 spells CASSRDRGAAEQFF. The DNA for the CDR3 is TGTGCCAGCAGCCGGGACAGGGGGGCCGCTGAGCAGTTCTTC. Based on the CDR3 plus reference TRBV11-2 and TRBJ2-1, the full variable domain is EAGVAQSPRYKIIEKRQSVAFWCNPISGHATLYWYQQILGQGPKLLIQFQNNGVVDDSQLPKDRFSAERLKGVDSTLKIQPAKLEDSAVYLCASSRDRGAAEQFFGPGTRLTVL.

The count of this clone is one. V usage is TRBV5-1 and J usage is TRBJ1-1; 11 positions match TRBD1. This CDR3 comprises 18 residues. V shed 3 bases and J 0 bases; nucleotides not matched to a gene: 10. Germline V gives CDR1 SGHRS, CDR2 YFSETQ. CDR3 residues: CASSSPRDRGELNTEAFF. The CDR3, as DNA: TGCGCCAGCAGCTCCCCCCGGGACAGGGGGGAGTTGAACACTGAAGCTTTCTTT.

The chain uses TRBV2 and TRBJ1-5; 9 nucleotides agree with TRBD1. Trimming at V came to 8 bases and at J to 2 bases, leaving 1 base not matched to a gene. This CDR3 has 13 amino acids. The germline V gene has CDR1 SNHLY and CDR2 FYNNEI. The CDR3 reads CASRDRGNQPQHF. The CDR3 bases are TGTGCCAGCCGGGACAGGGGCAATCAGCCCCAGCATTTT. The full variable domain, rest sourced from reference TRBV2 and TRBJ1-5, is EPEVTQTPSHQVTQMGQEVILRCVPISNHLYFYWYRQILGQKVEFLVSFYNNEISEKSEIFDDQFSVERPDGSNFTLKIRSTKLEDSAMYFCASRDRGNQPQHFGDGTRLSIL.

V gene TRBV27 combines with J gene TRBJ1-4, with 7 nucleotides matching TRBD1. Germline V CDR1 and CDR2: MNHEY, SMNVEV (reference sequence). The CDR3 is made up of 14 amino acids. The trim removed 4 bases at V and 3 bases at J, leaving 2 bases unmatched. The CDR3: CASSSGTANEKLFF. The CDR3 bases are TGTGCCAGCAGTTCCGGGACAGCTAATGAAAAACTGTTTTTT.

This chain joins TRBV28 and TRBJ1-1; 7 bases are shared with TRBD1. Trimming removed 2 bases from V and 1 base from J; junction bases left unmatched: 7. The CDR3 is 16 residues long. Germline V gene lookup returns CDR1 MDHEN and CDR2 SYDVKM. In nucleotides, the CDR3 is TGTGCCAGCAGTTTAGGAGGGGGCGCGGGGAACACTGAAGCTTTCTTT. Encoded protein: CASSLGGGAGNTEAFF.

This clone was counted a few times. This rearrangement joins TRBV18 to TRBJ1-1, with D perhaps matching TRBD1 (5 bases). CDR3 length: 15 residues. V lost 4 bases to trimming and J lost 0 bases, with 12 bases between them. In germline, CDR1 is KGHSH, CDR2 LQKENI. CDR3 residues: CASSRDSLMNTEAFF. Written as DNA, the CDR3 is TGTGCCAGCTCACGAGACAGCCTCATGAACACTGAAGCTTTCTTT. Full variable domain (rest looked up from reference TRBV18 and TRBJ1-1): NAGVMQNPRHLVRRRGQEARLRCSPMKGHSHVYWYRQLPEEGLKFMVYLQKENIIDESGMPKERFSAEFPKEGPSILRIQQVVRGDSAAYFCASSRDSLMNTEAFFGQGTRLTVV.

This rearrangement joins TRBV6-6 to TRBJ1-2; tentatively, D is TRBD1 (5 bases). CDR1 is MNHNY, CDR2 SVGAGI, per germline (reference sequence). This CDR3 comprises 16 residues. Deletions cut 0 bases from V and 4 bases from J, with 15 bases between. CDR3 protein: CASSYSGQAGGYGYTF. The CDR3 DNA is TGTGCCAGCAGTTACTCGGGCCAGGCGGGGGGCTATGGCTACACCTTC.

This sequence joins TRBV7-9 and TRBJ1-3; D uncertain. Germline CDR1 reads SEHNR; CDR2 reads FQNEAQ (reference sequence). V gave up 5 bases and J gave up 4 bases, with 15 bases separating them. CDR3 length: 15 residues. CDR3 in amino acids: CASSTRAFGGNTIYF. For the CDR3, the DNA is TGTGCCAGCAGCACTAGAGCATTCGGGGGAAACACCATATATTTT.

CDR3 region: CASSTQGAMGAGYTF. The CDR3 DNA is TGTGCCAGTAGTACCCAGGGGGCGATGGGAGCTGGCTACACCTTC. The V gene is TRBV19, the J gene TRBJ1-2, with 8 bases that match TRBD1. The CDR3 is 15 amino acids. CDR1 and CDR2 (germline): LNHDA, SQIVND (reference sequence). The V gene end was trimmed by 4 bases and the J gene end by 7 bases; junction bases not matched to a gene: 11. Drawing the rest from reference TRBV19 and TRBJ1-2, the complete variable domain is DGGITQSPKYLFRKEGQNVTLSCEQNLNHDAMYWYRQDPGQGLRLIYYSQIVNDFQKGDIAEGYSVSREKKESFPLTVTSAQKNPTAFYLCASSTQGAMGAGYTFGSGTRLTVV.

The J gene is TRBJ2-3, the V gene TRBV7-3, with D tentatively TRBD1 (6 bases). This CDR3 is built from 14 residues. The V end was cut by 2 bases, the J end by 1 base, with 7 bases between. Germline V gene lookup returns CDR1 SGHTA and CDR2 FQGTGA. The CDR3 loop is CASSLQGRTDTQYF. CDR3 coding DNA: TGTGCCAGCAGCTTACAGGGGCGCACAGATACGCAGTATTTT.

This chain connects TRBV6-1 to TRBJ2-1; D unclear. The germline V and J ends were trimmed by 3 bases and 3 bases, with 6 bases remaining between them. The CDR3 totals 13 residues. Germline assignment: CDR1 MNHNS and CDR2 SASEGT. CDR3 coding DNA: TGTGCCAGCAGTGAGCGTCACTACAATGAGCAGTTCTTC. The encoded protein is CASSERHYNEQFF.

This clone was found a few times. The chain has TRBV6-5 and TRBJ2-5, with D maybe TRBD1 (6 bases). Trimming left V 0 bases short and J 2 bases short, with 10 bases between. Germline-derived CDR1 and CDR2 are MNHEY and SVGAGI. This CDR3 region has 15 residues. CDR3 nucleotide sequence: TGTGCCAGCAGTTACTCCGACAGGAATCAAGAGACCCAGTACTTC. This sequence encodes CASSYSDRNQETQYF.

This chain joins TRBV2 and TRBJ1-2; perhaps TRBD1 as D (5 bases). This CDR3 spans 14 amino acids. Trimming stripped 6 bases from V and 4 bases from J, with 15 bases between. CDR1 is SNHLY, CDR2 FYNNEI, per germline. The CDR3 nucleotides are TGTGCCAGCAGCCTCGGGGGGGTTGGCTATGGCTACACCTTC. As protein: CASSLGGVGYGYTF.

The chain carries TRBV5-5 and TRBJ1-6; D gene uncertain. CDR1 and CDR2 from the germline V gene are SGHKS and YYEKEE (reference sequence). The CDR3 contains 14 residues. V lost 4 bases and J 5 bases, leaving 10 bases between the germline ends. CDR3 loop: CASSLLLNNSPLHF. In DNA, the CDR3 is TGTGCCAGCAGCCTCTTACTAAATAATTCACCCCTCCACTTT. Supplemented by reference TRBV5-5 and TRBJ1-6, the full variable domain reads DAGVTQSPTHLIKTRGQQVTLRCSPISGHKSVSWYQQVLGQGPQFIFQYYEKEERGRGNFPDRFSARQFPNYSSELNVNALLLGDSALYLCASSLLLNNSPLHFGNGTRLTVT.